This TCR beta chain is drawn from a study of post-analysis software for immune sequencing data. Study observations and caveats: Four to six TRBV segments appeared more often in patients than in controls, and TRBV5-6, TRBV5-1 and TRBV20-1 were among these.

As to this clonotype: Its antigen is not identified.

The CDR3 contains 17 residues. Germline V gene lookup returns CDR1 LNHNV and CDR2 YYDKDF (reference sequence). The library was made from cDNA and included unique molecular identifiers. Once roughly 0.9 to 11 million T cells were used, hundreds of thousands of cDNA molecules resulted. TCRdb processed the PCR reads anew with MiXCR; each CDR3 protein has one entry. The profile shows over 300,000 distinct CDR3 sequences, around a third of them singletons. Sequenced: blood. The TCR comes from a girl aged 5-17 years with multiple sclerosis. The chain couples TRBV15 to TRBJ2-7; TRBD2 aligns across 13 bases. Judging by the DNA end, TRBJ2-5 fits better; the J call may be wrong. The CDR3 nucleotides read TGTGCCACCAGCAGCCCCCTAGGACTAGCGGGAGTAGAGACCCAGTACTTC. Protein sequence: CATSSPLGLAGVETQYF.